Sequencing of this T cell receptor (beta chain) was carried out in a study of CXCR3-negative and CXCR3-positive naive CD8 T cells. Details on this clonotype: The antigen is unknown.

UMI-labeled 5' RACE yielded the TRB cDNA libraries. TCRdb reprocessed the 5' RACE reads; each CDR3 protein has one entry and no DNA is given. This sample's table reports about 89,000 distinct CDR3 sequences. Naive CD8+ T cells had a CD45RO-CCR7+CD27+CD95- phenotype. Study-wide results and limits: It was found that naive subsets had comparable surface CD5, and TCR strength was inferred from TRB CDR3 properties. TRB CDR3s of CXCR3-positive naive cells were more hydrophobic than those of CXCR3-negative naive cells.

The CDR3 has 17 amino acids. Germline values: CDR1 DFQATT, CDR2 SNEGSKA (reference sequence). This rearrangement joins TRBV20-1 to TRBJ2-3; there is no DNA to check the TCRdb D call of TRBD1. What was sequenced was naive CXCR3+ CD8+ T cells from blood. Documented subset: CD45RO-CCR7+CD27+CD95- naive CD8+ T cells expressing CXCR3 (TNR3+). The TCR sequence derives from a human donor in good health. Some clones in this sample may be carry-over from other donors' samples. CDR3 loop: CSARADRGPLETDTQYF.